One sample yielded the 26 T cell receptor beta chains listed below, sequenced in a study of T-cell reconstitution after alpha-beta-depleted transplantation in children. TCRbeta library preparation incorporated unique molecular identifiers. In TCRdb, the PCR reads were re-called with MiXCR into one record per CDR3 protein. Of around 300,000 distinct CDR3 sequences in the sample, roughly 7.8% were seen once. For these receptors, no antigen is known. Study-wide points: From newly produced T cells came most of the T-cell counts and diversity one year after transplant.

This specimen was peripheral blood, taken 360 days after TCRalphabeta/CD19-depleted stem cell transplant. The receptors derive from a female patient between 2 and 15 years old who had a stem cell transplant for Fanconi anemia, so the T cells may come from the graft donor.

This clonotype was picked up many times. The CDR3 is CASSFLAGAPGEQFF. CDR3 DNA sequence: TGCGCCAGCAGCTTTCTAGCGGGGGCGCCAGGGGAGCAGTTCTTC. The chain carries TRBV5-1 and TRBJ2-1, with 10 bases matching TRBD2. The germline V gene encodes CDR1 SGHRS and CDR2 YFSETQ. Trimming at V came to 2 bases and at J to 10 bases, leaving 9 bases not matched to a gene. This CDR3 comprises 15 residues.

This clonotype was observed a few times. V is TRBV7-9 and J is TRBJ2-2; D unresolved. Trimming removed 2 bases at V and 0 bases at J, with 7 bases between. CDR1 is SEHNR, CDR2 FQNEAQ, per germline (reference sequence). The length of the CDR3 is 15 residues. CDR3: CASSLLAANTGELFF. CDR3 nucleotide sequence: TGTGCCAGCAGCTTATTGGCAGCGAACACCGGGGAGCTGTTTTTT.

In its sample, this clonotype was seen many times. V usage is TRBV2 and J usage is TRBJ1-1; D might be TRBD1 (6 bases). The V end was cut by 6 bases, the J end by 0 bases, with 8 bases between. The length of the CDR3 is 13 residues. Germline-derived CDR1 and CDR2 are SNHLY and FYNNEI. Here the CDR3 DNA reads TGTGCCAGCAGCGGACAGCTGAACACTGAAGCTTTCTTT. This sequence encodes CASSGQLNTEAFF.

This clonotype was found many times. This chain links TRBV21-1 with TRBJ2-7; the D segment call TRBD2 is taken from the table without a DNA check. TRBV21-1 is described as a pseudogene. CDR3 length equals 13 residues. This CDR3 is CASSGTKTYEQYF. The CDR3 region has the DNA TGTGCCAGCAGCGGGACTAAAACCTACGAGCAGTACTTC.

The V and J genes are TRBV20-1 and TRBJ2-7; 7 bases fit TRBD1. The CDR3 covers 16 residues. Trimming removed 0 bases from V and 6 bases from J; junction bases left unmatched: 14. Per the germline V gene, CDR1 is DFQATT and CDR2 is SNEGSKA (reference sequence). CDR3 bases: TGCAGTGCTAGAGATCCAAGGGGGCCTGGGTCTAGCGAGCAGTACGTC. This encodes CSARDPRGPGSSEQYV.

This clonotype was recorded many times. CDR3 amino acids: CASSVVPGWGSTEAFF. The CDR3 DNA sequence: TGTGCCAGCAGCGTAGTTCCAGGGTGGGGAAGCACTGAAGCTTTCTTT. The rearrangement uses TRBV9 and TRBJ1-1; maybe TRBD1 (5 bases). Between the trimmed V and J ends, which lost 0 bases and 4 bases, there was a span of 16 bases. This CDR3 contains 16 residues. The germline V gene encodes CDR1 SGDLS and CDR2 YYNGEE. The full variable domain, rest sourced from reference TRBV9 and TRBJ1-1, is DSGVTQTPKHLITATGQRVTLRCSPRSGDLSVYWYQQSLDQGLQFLIQYYNGEERAKGNILERFSAQQFPDLHSELNLSSLELGDSALYFCASSVVPGWGSTEAFFGQGTRLTVV.

This clonotype was counted many times. The chain couples TRBV10-3 to TRBJ1-6, with a tentative D call TRBD1 (5 bases). CDR3 length: 16 amino acids. V lost 0 bases and J 3 bases, leaving 9 bases between the germline ends. Germline V gene sequence: CDR1 ENHRY, CDR2 SYGVKD. This CDR3 reads CAISESEGFYNSPLHF. In nucleotides, the CDR3 is TGTGCCATCAGTGAGTCCGAGGGGTTCTATAATTCACCCCTCCACTTT.

The rearrangement uses TRBV5-6 and TRBJ1-1; D unclear. Trimming removed 1 base from V and 4 bases from J, with 20 bases in between. The CDR3 is 17 residues long. The germline V gene has CDR1 SGHDT and CDR2 YYEEEE. The CDR3 spells CASSLLPTSPWGTEAFF. For the CDR3, the DNA is TGTGCCAGCAGCTTGCTCCCGACCAGCCCATGGGGCACTGAAGCTTTCTTT.

This clonotype appeared a few times. This chain links TRBV24-1 with TRBJ2-7, with TRBD2 matching over 8 bases. The germline V gene has CDR1 KGHDR and CDR2 SFDVKD. The CDR3 is 16 residues long. With 4 bases clipped from V and 2 bases from J, the junction kept 9 bases outside the gene matches. The DNA of the CDR3 is TGTGCCACCAGTGAGCCCGGACTAGCAAGGACCTACGAGCAGTACTTC. This gives the protein CATSEPGLARTYEQYF.

Many counts were recorded for this clonotype. The chain carries TRBV29-1 and TRBJ2-5; 9 bases line up with TRBD2. The CDR3 is 14 amino acids. Germline trimming cut 7 bases from V and 5 bases from J; bases unmatched to any gene: 11. Germline V gives CDR1 SQVTM, CDR2 ANQGSEA. The CDR3 region is CSAPASGARETQYF. The CDR3 nucleotides are TGCAGCGCCCCGGCTAGCGGGGCTAGGGAGACCCAGTACTTC.

The CDR3 region is CASSRGTSGGPYNEQFF. In nucleotides, the CDR3 is TGCGCCAGCAGCCGAGGGACTAGCGGGGGGCCCTACAATGAGCAGTTCTTC. This sequence joins TRBV4-1 and TRBJ2-1; 15 nucleotides match TRBD2. The J segment lost 2 bases and the V segment lost 4 bases, leaving 3 bases of the junction unmatched. This CDR3 has 17 residues. Germline assignment: CDR1 MGHRA and CDR2 YSYEKL.

This clonotype has ten or more counts. The V gene is TRBV20-1, the J gene TRBJ2-1, with D tentatively TRBD2 (6 bases). The V end lost 5 bases, the J end lost 4 bases, and 18 bases lay between the germline ends. CDR3 size: 15 residues. Germline CDR1 is DFQATT and CDR2 is SNEGSKA (reference sequence). The CDR3 is CSAFSGPPPYNEQFF. The CDR3 nucleotides are TGCAGTGCTTTTAGCGGACCCCCTCCTTACAATGAGCAGTTCTTC.

This clonotype was found many times. The V gene is TRBV5-1, the J gene TRBJ1-6; D is undetermined. In germline, CDR1 is SGHRS, CDR2 YFSETQ. This CDR3 comprises 13 residues. The V end was cut by 3 bases, the J end by 7 bases, with 8 bases between. CDR3 region: CASSWEINSPLHF. Here the CDR3 DNA reads TGCGCCAGCAGCTGGGAAATCAATTCACCCCTCCACTTT.

This clonotype was found many times. The CDR3 protein is CASSQGYRNSPLHF. CDR3 coding DNA: TGCGCCAGCAGCCAAGGTTACAGGAATTCACCCCTCCACTTT. V and J are TRBV4-3 and TRBJ1-6, with D possibly TRBD1 on 5 matching bases. Trimming took off 1 base at V and 7 bases at J, with 8 bases between the two ends. Germline V CDR1 and CDR2: LGHNA, YSLEER. The CDR3 length is 14 residues.

This rearrangement joins TRBV15 to TRBJ1-4; 7 nucleotides line up with TRBD1. V gave up 0 bases and J gave up 7 bases; unmatched junction bases: 5. This CDR3 has 15 amino acids. Germline V gene lookup returns CDR1 LNHNV and CDR2 YYDKDF (reference sequence). The CDR3 coding sequence is TGTGCCACCAGCAGAGATAAGGGGGCGCGTGAAAAACTGTTTTTT. It is translated as CATSRDKGAREKLFF.

Many counts were recorded for this clonotype. The gene calls are TRBV24-1 and TRBJ2-1, with 13 positions matching TRBD2. This CDR3 is built from 17 residues. Losses at the gene ends were 2 bases for V and 4 bases for J; bases not matched to a gene: 4. Germline V gene sequence: CDR1 KGHDR, CDR2 SFDVKD. This CDR3 is CATSDSRGLAGYNEQFF. Written as DNA, the CDR3 is TGTGCCACCAGTGATTCGAGGGGACTAGCGGGGTACAATGAGCAGTTCTTC.

This clonotype was detected many times. The chain couples TRBV20-1 to TRBJ2-5, with D hard to call. V was trimmed by 6 bases and J by 5 bases, leaving 7 bases between them. Germline CDR1 and CDR2: DFQATT and SNEGSKA (reference sequence). This CDR3 is 10 amino acids long. The CDR3 is CSAYYETQYF. CDR3 DNA: TGCAGTGCGTACTATGAGACCCAGTACTTC.

This clonotype was counted only a few times. V is TRBV12-3 or TRBV12-4 and J is TRBJ1-1; a possible D gene is TRBD1 (5 bases). V lost 0 bases, J lost 3 bases, and 8 bases lay in between. The CDR3 length is 14 residues. CDR3 in DNA: TGTGCCAGCAGTTTAGCCGGGGGGGACACTGAAGCTTTCTTT. It codes for CASSLAGGDTEAFF.

This clonotype was observed many times. One end of the junction varies from germline; a read error may be responsible. The chain employs TRBV5-1 and TRBJ2-3; D unresolved. Germline V gene lookup returns CDR1 SGHRS and CDR2 YFSETQ. There are 12 residues in the CDR3. CDR3 sequence: CASSLVTDTQYF. The CDR3 DNA is TGTGCCAGCAGCTTAGTTACGGATACGCAGTATTTT. Complete variable domain (other parts from reference TRBV5-1 and TRBJ2-3): KAGVTQTPRYLIKTRGQQVTLSCSPISGHRSVSWYQQTPGQGLQFLFEYFSETQRNKGNFPGRFSGRQFSNSRSEMNVSTLELGDSALYLCASSLVTDTQYFGPGTRLTVL.

The chain links TRBV7-9 to TRBJ2-3, with 13 bases matching TRBD2. Germline CDR1 and CDR2: SEHNR and FQNEAQ (reference sequence). The CDR3 spans 16 residues. With V trimmed by 6 bases and J by 3 bases, 6 bases remained unmatched. This CDR3 is CASSLGTSGTTDTQYF. The CDR3 DNA sequence: TGTGCCAGCAGTCTCGGGACTAGCGGGACAACAGATACGCAGTATTTT.

This clonotype was detected ten times or more. J is TRBJ1-1 and V is TRBV4-2; D call uncertain. Trimming took off 3 bases at V and 7 bases at J, with 12 bases between the two ends. The CDR3 spans 13 residues. Germline V gene lookup returns CDR1 LGHNA and CDR2 YNFKEQ. The CDR3 reads CASSHLQAGEAFF. The DNA for the CDR3 is TGTGCCAGCAGCCATCTCCAGGCAGGTGAAGCTTTCTTT.

This clonotype has a count of ten or more. V is TRBV12-3 or TRBV12-4 and J is TRBJ1-5, with TRBD1 identical over 9 bases. V shed 5 bases, J shed 5 bases, and the junction held 7 bases outside the gene matches. The CDR3 sequence is 15 residues long. The CDR3 is CASSVLTGGHQPQHF. The CDR3 bases are TGTGCCAGCAGTGTCCTGACAGGGGGTCATCAGCCCCAGCATTTT.

This clonotype has more than one count but fewer than ten. The rearrangement uses TRBV12-3 or TRBV12-4 and TRBJ2-1; 7 bases line up with TRBD2. The CDR3 is 14 residues long. V gave up 5 bases and J gave up 3 bases; unmatched junction bases: 4. The CDR3 nucleotides read TGTGCCAGCAGTCATCCGGGGGGCTACAATGAGCAGTTCTTC. Protein sequence: CASSHPGGYNEQFF.

The rearrangement links TRBV30 to TRBJ2-7, with 10 nucleotides matching TRBD1. Trimming removed 5 bases from V and 3 bases from J; junction bases left unmatched: 25. This CDR3 is built from 20 residues. Germline V lookup: CDR1 GTSNPN, CDR2 SVGIG (reference sequence). The CDR3 loop is CAWANFRDRGPLSPSYEQYF. Here the CDR3 DNA reads TGTGCCTGGGCAAATTTCCGGGACAGGGGTCCGTTGTCGCCGAGCTACGAGCAGTACTTC.

This clonotype was detected ten times or more. V and J are TRBV7-9 and TRBJ1-1, with D tentatively TRBD1 (5 bases). Germline V gene lookup returns CDR1 SEHNR and CDR2 FQNEAQ (reference sequence). Trimming took 5 bases from V and 7 from J, leaving 14 bases between them. CDR3 length: 13 amino acids. This CDR3 reads CASSMGPSFEAFF. The CDR3, as DNA: TGTGCCAGCAGCATGGGACCTTCCTTTGAAGCTTTCTTT.

CDR3 loop: CASSLPGLASGELFF. The CDR3 DNA follows: TGTGCCAGCAGCTTACCGGGACTAGCGTCCGGGGAGCTGTTTTTT. The V call is TRBV5-6, the J call TRBJ2-2, with 10 bases identical to TRBD2. Trimming cost V 2 bases and J 6 bases; bases outside gene matches: 4. This CDR3 comprises 15 residues. In germline, CDR1 is SGHDT, CDR2 YYEEEE.